These T cell receptor beta chains were read from a single sample in a study of OX40 agonist ivuxolimab in advanced cancers. TCRdb's copy holds only in-frame clones and misses some; the assay was immunoSEQ multiplex PCR. The sample includes tens of thousands of clones, about nine tenths of them seen just once. This specimen was CD4+ or CD8+ T cells sorted from blood, taken in a trial of the OX40 agonist ivuxolimab. These receptors originate from an adult with an advanced solid tumor such as melanoma, head and neck, liver or kidney cancer. Each CDR3 is given with its conserved first and last residue. The D gene is left open where the match is weak. Clone size, where shown, is once, few, many, or a class for clones that have expanded.

clone size	V gene	J gene	D gene	CDR3 protein	CDR3 DNA
.	TRBV5-1	TRBJ2-5	TRBD1	CASSLALQGGETQYF	TGCGCCAGCAGCTTGGCCTTACAGGGGGGAGAGACCCAGTACTTC
.	TRBV11-2	TRBJ2-3	.	CASSLGQRTLGDTQYF	TGTGCCAGCAGCTTAGGACAGAGAACCCTGGGGGATACGCAGTATTTT
.	TRBV7-7	TRBJ2-2	.	CASSPGGLANTGELFF	TGTGCCAGCAGCCCTGGAGGGCTCGCGAACACCGGGGAGCTGTTTTTT
.	TRBV7-9	TRBJ2-7	TRBD1	CASGFETGVSEQYF	TGTGCCAGCGGTTTCGAGACAGGGGTAAGCGAGCAGTACTTC
.	TRBV7-2	TRBJ1-1	.	CASSENAGHTTEAFF	TGTGCCAGCAGCGAAAATGCCGGACACACCACTGAAGCTTTCTTT
.	TRBV28	TRBJ2-5	TRBD2	CASSSLADQHGTQYF	TGTGCCAGCAGTTCCCTAGCGGACCAGCATGGGACCCAGTACTTC
.	TRBV6-7	TRBJ1-2	.	CASSYPQGWGYTF	TGTGCCAGCAGTTACCCCCAGGGTTGGGGCTACACCTTC
.	TRBV6-6	TRBJ1-4	.	CASSYRTGEKLFF	TGTGCCAGCAGTTACCGTACAGGGGAAAAACTGTTTTTT
.	TRBV19	TRBJ2-7	TRBD2	CASRRGLAEDEQYF	TGTGCCAGTCGCCGGGGACTAGCGGAGGACGAGCAGTACTTC
medium-sized	TRBV15	TRBJ2-7	.	CATSRDAGYEQYF	TGTGCCACCAGCAGAGATGCAGGGTACGAGCAGTACTTC
.	TRBV18	TRBJ2-1	TRBD2	CASSPRLALNEQFF	TGTGCCAGCTCACCCCGACTAGCCCTCAATGAGCAGTTCTTC
.	TRBV5-1	TRBJ2-7	TRBD1	CASSIVPGQEYEQYF	TGCGCCAGCAGCATAGTGCCGGGACAGGAGTACGAGCAGTACTTC
.	TRBV28	TRBJ2-2	.	CASSTGGAGELFF	TGTGCCAGCTCGACGGGGGGCGCCGGGGAGCTGTTTTTT
.	TRBV6-1	TRBJ1-2	.	CASSEMDYGYTF	TGTGCCAGCAGTGAAATGGACTATGGCTACACCTTC
.	TRBV6-4	TRBJ2-1	.	CASSFSVASYNEQFF	TGTGCCAGCAGTTTCAGTGTGGCCTCCTACAATGAGCAGTTCTTC
.	TRBV7-8	TRBJ2-1	TRBD2	CASSYLAARGFF	TGTGCCAGCAGCTATCTAGCGGCCCGTGGGTTCTTC
.	TRBV19	TRBJ1-3	.	CASIPPSGEGNTIYF	TGTGCCAGTATCCCTCCTTCAGGGGAAGGAAACACCATATATTTT
.	TRBV28	TRBJ1-1	TRBD1	CASSIGQGVSDEAFF	TGTGCCAGCAGTATAGGACAGGGGGTTTCAGATGAAGCTTTCTTT
.	TRBV5-4	TRBJ1-2	.	CASSSPSGTSLSYTF	TGTGCCAGCAGCTCTCCTTCCGGGACGTCGTTGAGCTACACCTTC
.	TRBV5-1	TRBJ2-2	TRBD1	CASSGQGQHTGELFF	TGCGCCAGCAGCGGACAGGGGCAGCACACCGGGGAGCTGTTTTTT
.	TRBV28	TRBJ2-6	.	CASSLAGSGANVLTF	TGTGCCAGCAGTTTAGCGGGCTCTGGGGCCAACGTCCTGACTTTC
.	TRBV30	TRBJ1-4	.	CAPTYPPGQLNEKLFF	TGTGCTCCTACCTACCCCCCGGGACAACTTAATGAAAAACTGTTTTTT
.	TRBV7-7	TRBJ2-7	TRBD1	CASSLGGTGLYEQYF	TGTGCTAGCAGCCTGGGCGGGACAGGGCTCTACGAGCAGTACTTC
.	TRBV6-5	TRBJ2-1	.	CASSYSERSIVEQFF	TGTGCCAGCAGTTACTCTGAGCGGTCTATAGTAGAGCAGTTCTTC
.	TRBV19	TRBJ2-2	.	CASSQRGLAARTGELFF	TGTGCCAGTAGTCAGAGAGGGCTAGCAGCGAGGACCGGGGAGCTGTTTTTT
.	TRBV11-3	TRBJ2-3	.	CASSPEGPLAQYF	TGTGCCAGCAGCCCTGAGGGACCTCTAGCGCAGTATTTT
.	TRBV11-2	TRBJ1-1	TRBD1	CASSSLKGAGNTEAFF	TGTGCCAGCAGCTCCTTGAAGGGGGCTGGGAACACTGAAGCTTTCTTT
.	TRBV7-2	TRBJ1-2	.	CASSPGDYGYTF	TGTGCCAGCAGCCCGGGGGACTATGGCTACACCTTC
.	TRBV6-5	TRBJ1-1	.	CASSLDTEAFF	TGTGCCAGCAGCCTGGACACTGAAGCTTTCTTT
.	TRBV28	TRBJ2-4	.	CASSENKGLNIQYF	TGTGCCAGCAGTGAAAACAAGGGGTTAAACATTCAGTACTTC
.	TRBV6-5	TRBJ2-5	TRBD2	CASSAGLAGQETQYF	TGTGCCAGCAGTGCCGGACTAGCGGGGCAAGAGACCCAGTACTTC
.	TRBV5-1	TRBJ2-1	TRBD2	CASSGQPGLAGRNEQFF	TGCGCCAGCAGCGGACAACCGGGACTAGCGGGAAGGAATGAGCAGTTCTTC
.	TRBV6-1	TRBJ1-5	.	CASSELQTSNQPQHF	TGTGCCAGCAGTGAATTACAGACCAGCAATCAGCCCCAGCATTTT
.	TRBV10-2	TRBJ2-5	TRBD1	CASSEGTGVTQYF	TGCGCCAGCAGTGAGGGGACAGGGGTGACCCAGTACTTC
few	TRBV29-1	TRBJ2-1	TRBD2	CSVGVGGGRRNEQFF	TGCAGCGTTGGGGTAGGCGGCGGGAGGAGAAATGAGCAGTTCTTC
.	TRBV7-2	TRBJ2-3	TRBD1	CASSLHRGSTDTQYF	TGTGCCAGCAGCTTACACAGGGGTAGTACAGATACGCAGTATTTT
.	TRBV6-6	TRBJ2-1	TRBD2	CASKSTGTRYNEQFF	TGTGCCAGCAAATCTACCGGGACTAGGTACAATGAGCAGTTCTTC
.	TRBV5-6	TRBJ2-7	.	CASSLGYQFYEQYF	TGTGCCAGCAGCTTGGGATACCAGTTCTACGAGCAGTACTTC
.	TRBV27	TRBJ2-7	.	CASSLKGGESYEQYF	TGTGCCAGCAGTTTAAAAGGTGGAGAATCCTACGAGCAGTACTTC
.	TRBV5-1	TRBJ2-7	TRBD2	CASSQARTSGRAVEQYF	TGCGCCAGCAGCCAGGCCAGGACTAGCGGGAGGGCCGTCGAGCAGTACTTC
.	TRBV7-8	TRBJ2-7	TRBD1	CASSLPGGAGEQYF	TGTGCCAGCAGCTTACCAGGGGGCGCGGGGGAGCAGTACTTC
.	TRBV18	TRBJ2-3	TRBD2	CASSPPGLAFPDTQYF	TGTGCCAGCTCACCACCCGGACTAGCGTTCCCAGATACGCAGTATTTT
.	TRBV7-2	TRBJ1-1	.	CASSFEGLTEAFF	TGTGCCAGCAGCTTTGAGGGGCTCACTGAAGCTTTCTTT
.	TRBV4-1	TRBJ2-1	TRBD2	CASSQVDLGLAGANEQFF	TGCGCCAGCAGCCAAGTGGATTTAGGACTAGCCGGAGCCAATGAGCAGTTCTTC
.	TRBV18	TRBJ2-1	.	CASSPEIEQFF	TGTGCCAGCTCACCAGAGATAGAGCAGTTCTTC
.	TRBV11-2	TRBJ2-5	.	CASSPRRIQETQYF	TGTGCCAGCAGCCCTCGACGGATACAAGAGACCCAGTACTTC
.	TRBV4-3	TRBJ2-5	.	CASSRGLGGTQETQYF	TGCGCCAGCAGCCGGGGTTTAGGAGGGACACAAGAGACCCAGTACTTC
.	TRBV5-6	TRBJ2-3	TRBD2	CASSLLAGAPTDTQYF	TGTGCCAGCAGCTTACTAGCGGGGGCCCCCACAGATACGCAGTATTTT
few	TRBV5-1	TRBJ1-2	TRBD1	CASSPGDQQGSSYGYTF	TGCGCCAGCAGCCCTGGGGACCAACAGGGGTCCTCCTATGGCTACACCTTC
.	TRBV7-2	TRBJ2-5	TRBD1	CASSARAGQGETQYF	TGTGCCAGCAGCGCCAGGGCGGGACAGGGGGAGACCCAGTACTTC
.	TRBV5-6	TRBJ1-2	.	CASSFPDSRDGYTF	TGTGCCAGCAGCTTCCCTGACTCCCGGGATGGCTACACCTTC
.	TRBV5-4	TRBJ1-3	TRBD1	CASFLQGGGNTIYF	TGTGCCAGCTTTCTCCAGGGGGGTGGAAACACCATATATTTT
.	TRBV4-3	TRBJ2-1	TRBD2	CASSPWGASGVSWQFF	TGCGCCAGCAGCCCGTGGGGAGCTAGCGGGGTATCTTGGCAGTTCTTC
.	TRBV21-1	TRBJ1-1	.	CASSKALGPWNTEAFF	TGTGCCAGCAGCAAAGCGTTGGGCCCCTGGAACACTGAAGCTTTCTTT
.	TRBV10-2	TRBJ2-3	.	CASSESWGFTDTQYF	TGCGCCAGCAGTGAGTCGTGGGGTTTCACAGATACGCAGTATTTT
.	TRBV28	TRBJ1-1	.	CASSLGVGAFF	TGTGCCAGCAGTTTGGGGGTAGGGGCTTTCTTT
.	TRBV5-6	TRBJ2-2	TRBD1	CASSTATGAFGELFF	TGTGCCAGCAGCACCGCGACAGGGGCGTTCGGGGAGCTGTTTTTT
.	TRBV18	TRBJ1-5	.	CASTPSSDNQPQHF	TGTGCCAGCACTCCGTCCAGTGATAATCAGCCCCAGCATTTT
.	TRBV4-1	TRBJ1-6	.	CASSQVALAPLHF	TGCGCCAGCAGCCAAGTGGCCTTGGCACCCCTCCACTTT
once	TRBV7-2	TRBJ2-7	TRBD2	CASSLGPTSGYYEQYF	TGTGCCAGCAGCTTAGGACCGACTAGCGGGTACTACGAGCAGTACTTC